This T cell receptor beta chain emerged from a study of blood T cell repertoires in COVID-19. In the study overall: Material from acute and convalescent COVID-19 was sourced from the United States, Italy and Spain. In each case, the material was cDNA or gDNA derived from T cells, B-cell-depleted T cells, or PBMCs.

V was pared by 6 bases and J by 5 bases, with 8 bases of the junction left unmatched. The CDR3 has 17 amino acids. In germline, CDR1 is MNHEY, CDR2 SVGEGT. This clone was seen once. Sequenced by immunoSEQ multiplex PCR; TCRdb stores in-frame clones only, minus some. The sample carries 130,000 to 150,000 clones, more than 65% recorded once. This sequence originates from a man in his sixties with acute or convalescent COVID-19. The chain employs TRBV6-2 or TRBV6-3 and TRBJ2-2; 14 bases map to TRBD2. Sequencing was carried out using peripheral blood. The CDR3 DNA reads TGTGCCAGCAGCAAGGGACTAGCGGGAGATATGACCGGGGAGCTGTTTTTT. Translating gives CASSKGLAGDMTGELFF.